This TCR beta chain was recorded in a study of T cell changes during pregnancy in multiple sclerosis. V lost 0 bases and J lost 4, with 10 bases in between. Per germline, CDR1 SGDLS and CDR2 YYNGEE. The CDR3 has 15 residues. Profiled with immunoSEQ multiplex PCR; TCRdb holds only in-frame clones, not every one. Of tens of thousands of clones listed, over 90% are singletons. This clone was seen just once. The sequencing used peripheral blood, collected in the third trimester of pregnancy. V is TRBV9 and J is TRBJ2-2, with D perhaps matching TRBD1 (5 bases). The receptor was isolated from a female donor with multiple sclerosis, enrolled in a pregnancy study. CDR3 sequence (DNA): TGTGCCAGCAGCGTAGTAGGGGTGGGCACCGGGGAGCTGTTTTTT. Protein sequence: CASSVVGVGTGELFF.